These 18 T cell receptor beta chains originate from one sample sequenced in a study of cytomegalovirus exposure and HLA in healthy donors. Both 60 Vbeta primers and 13 Jbeta primers went into the PCR. Using immunoSEQ multiplex PCR, the repertoire was profiled, and TCRdb retains in-frame clones only, with some absent. The table shows about 160,000 clones, with roughly four fifths occurring only once. The material sequenced was PBMCs. The source is a middle-aged woman in good health and CMV-seronegative.

The chain uses TRBV7-8 and TRBJ1-1, with 10 bases fitting TRBD1. There are 13 residues in the CDR3. The V gene end was trimmed by 8 bases and the J gene end by 7 bases; junction bases not matched to a gene: 7. Germline CDR1 reads SGHVS; CDR2 reads FQNEAQ. In DNA, the CDR3 is TGTGCCAGCTACAAGGACAGGGGGAATGAAGCTTTCTTT. This sequence encodes CASYKDRGNEAFF.

Here the CDR3 reads CASGGQSSTDTQYF. CDR3 sequence (DNA): TGTGCCAGCGGGGGACAGTCTAGCACAGATACGCAGTATTTT. This rearrangement joins TRBV2 to TRBJ2-3; TRBD1 aligns across 7 bases. The CDR3 is made up of 14 amino acids. Germline-derived CDR1 and CDR2 are SNHLY and FYNNEI. The trim removed 8 bases at V and 0 bases at J, leaving 5 bases unmatched.

The chain recombines TRBV5-1 with TRBJ2-2; possible D gene TRBD1, 5 bases. V was cut by 4 bases and J by 6 bases, with 16 bases left in between. Germline V gene sequence: CDR1 SGHRS, CDR2 YFSETQ. This CDR3 region has 15 residues. CDR3 coding DNA: TGCGCCAGCAGCACCAGGCAGGGAACAGCCGGGGAGCTGTTTTTT. This gives the protein CASSTRQGTAGELFF.

This chain uses TRBV27 with TRBJ1-2; 8 nucleotides agree with TRBD1. The V gene end was trimmed by 0 bases and the J gene end by 4 bases; junction bases not matched to a gene: 4. The CDR3 extends over 15 amino acids. Germline V CDR1 and CDR2: MNHEY, SMNVEV (reference sequence). The CDR3 sequence is CASSLSTGGSYGYTF. CDR3 bases: TGTGCCAGCAGTTTATCAACAGGGGGTAGCTATGGCTACACCTTC.

The CDR3 DNA sequence: TGTGCCAGCAGCTTAGCGGTCCGGACTCCCGGCGAGACCCAGTACTTC. This translates into CASSLAVRTPGETQYF. The J gene is TRBJ2-5, the V gene TRBV13, with D possibly being TRBD2 (5 bases). V lost 1 base, J lost 5 bases, and 17 bases lay in between. Germline V gene sequence: CDR1 PRHDT, CDR2 FYEKMQ (reference sequence). This CDR3 has 16 residues.

The V gene is TRBV5-1, the J gene TRBJ1-2, with D unclear. The length of the CDR3 is 12 residues. Germline CDR1 SGHRS, CDR2 YFSETQ. Trimming left V 3 bases short and J 0 bases short, with 3 bases between. CDR3 in DNA: TGCGCCAGCAGCTATACTAACTATGGCTACACCTTC. Its translation is CASSYTNYGYTF.

The chain combines TRBV18 with TRBJ1-6, with D possibly being TRBD1 (5 bases). V was pared by 4 bases and J by 7 bases, with 14 bases between. This CDR3 contains 15 residues. In germline, CDR1 is KGHSH, CDR2 LQKENI. CDR3 loop: CASSRPEGRNSPLHF. The CDR3 DNA sequence: TGTGCCAGCTCACGTCCGGAGGGGCGGAATTCACCCCTCCACTTT.

In nucleotides, the CDR3 is TGTGCCAGTAGTATAAAGTACAGGGGAGTGAGCACTGAAGCTTTCTTT. This encodes CASSIKYRGVSTEAFF. The chain combines TRBV19 with TRBJ1-1, with 7 bases fitting TRBD1. V was clipped by 2 bases and J by 4 bases; unmatched bases: 10. The CDR3 covers 16 residues. CDR1 LNHDA and CDR2 SQIVND come from the germline V gene (reference sequence).

The chain carries TRBV7-8 and TRBJ2-7; no definite D call. Trimming took off 1 base at V and 0 bases at J, with 4 bases between the two ends. Per germline, CDR1 SGHVS and CDR2 FQNEAQ. The CDR3 spans 13 residues. CDR3: CASSLVYSYEQYF. In DNA, the CDR3 is TGTGCCAGCAGCTTAGTTTACTCCTACGAGCAGTACTTC.

The chain employs TRBV7-9 and TRBJ1-2; TRBD1 is a possible D gene (5 bases). CDR1 SEHNR and CDR2 FQNEAQ come from the germline V gene (reference sequence). V dropped 8 bases and J dropped 3 bases, with 10 bases sitting between them. CDR3 length equals 12 residues. Here the CDR3 DNA reads TGTGCCAGCTCTCGGGGGGACTATGGCTACACCTTC. Amino acid sequence: CASSRGDYGYTF.

The V and J genes are TRBV6-5 and TRBJ1-4; D uncertain. V lost 2 bases and J 4 bases, leaving 8 bases between the germline ends. CDR3 length: 14 residues. Per germline, CDR1 MNHEY and CDR2 SVGAGI. In DNA, the CDR3 is TGTGCCAGCAGTTACGATGGGCTTAATGAAAAACTGTTTTTT. Its protein product is CASSYDGLNEKLFF.

The chain has TRBV7-2 and TRBJ2-5; D might be TRBD1 (5 bases). The length of the CDR3 is 18 residues. The germline V and J ends were trimmed by 1 base and 4 bases, with 22 bases remaining between them. The germline CDR1 and CDR2 sequences are SGHTA and FQGNSA. CDR3 amino acids: CASSLVLPQGTTGETQYF. DNA for the CDR3: TGTGCCAGCAGCTTAGTTCTCCCCCAGGGTACGACGGGAGAGACCCAGTACTTC.

V gene TRBV5-8 combines with J gene TRBJ1-1; perhaps TRBD1 as D (6 bases). The CDR3 consists of 11 residues. Germline-derived CDR1 and CDR2 are SGHTS and YDEGEE. The V and J ends lost 5 bases and 11 bases respectively, with 13 bases between them. The CDR3, as DNA: TGTGCCAGCAGTCGGACAGTCGGGGCTTTCTTT. The encoded protein is CASSRTVGAFF.

The chain has TRBV6-1 and TRBJ1-1; TRBD1 is a possible D gene (5 bases). The germline V and J ends were trimmed by 7 bases and 6 bases, with 21 bases remaining between them. Per the germline V gene, CDR1 is MNHNS and CDR2 is SASEGT. CDR3 length: 15 amino acids. The CDR3 DNA is TGTGCCAGCAACGCCCAAGTTACAGGAACCTCTGAAGCTTTCTTT. It translates to CASNAQVTGTSEAFF.

The chain combines TRBV7-9 with TRBJ1-6, with a weak D call TRBD1 (5 bases). CDR1 SEHNR and CDR2 FQNEAQ come from the germline V gene (reference sequence). Between the trimmed V and J ends, which lost 1 base and 7 bases, there was a span of 8 bases. CDR3 length equals 14 residues. CDR3: CASSLEGENSPLHF. The CDR3 DNA reads TGTGCCAGCAGCTTAGAAGGGGAAAATTCACCCCTCCACTTT.

The V and J genes are TRBV4-1 and TRBJ1-2; a possible D gene is TRBD1 (6 bases). The CDR3 length is 17 residues. Germline V CDR1 and CDR2: MGHRA, YSYEKL. V was cut by 6 bases and J by 0 bases, with 20 bases left in between. Here the CDR3 reads CASRYSPRGATNYGYTF. Here the CDR3 DNA reads TGCGCCAGCAGATATTCTCCGCGGGGGGCGACTAACTATGGCTACACCTTC.

There are a few counts of this clone. The V call is TRBV5-4, the J call TRBJ2-2, with TRBD1 identical over 7 bases. Per germline, CDR1 SGHNT and CDR2 YYREEE (reference sequence). Trimming at V came to 7 bases and at J to 6 bases, leaving 9 bases not matched to a gene. The CDR3 is made up of 14 amino acids. CDR3 amino acids: CASFRTGLSGELFF. The CDR3 DNA sequence: TGTGCCAGCTTTCGGACAGGCTTGTCCGGGGAGCTGTTTTTT.

The chain joins TRBV7-9 to TRBJ1-2; D gene unclear. This CDR3 is built from 14 residues. Germline loops: CDR1 SEHNR, CDR2 FQNEAQ (reference sequence). Trimming pared 0 bases from V and 6 bases from J, leaving 11 bases between. The CDR3 DNA is TGTGCCAGCAGCTTAGCATTCGGGGATGATGGCTACACCTTC. As protein: CASSLAFGDDGYTF.